These T cell receptor beta chains were read from a single sample in a study of CD8 T cells in Susac syndrome. MiXCR, applied by TCRdb to the immunoSEQ multiplex PCR reads, yields one record per CDR3 protein. The sample records roughly 250,000 distinct CDR3 sequences, almost 97% being singletons. Sequenced sample: CD4+ T cells from PBMCs. The source is a human donor with Susac syndrome. Each CDR3 is given with its conserved first and last residue. D genes are given only for firm matches. Size is stated for part of the rows, as once, few or many counts, or as a class when the clone is expanded.

cdr3_aa | cdr3_nt | j_call | clone_size | d_call | v_call
CASGYRTETQYF | TGTGCTAGTGGTTACAGGACCGAGACCCAGTACTTC | TRBJ2-5 | . | . | TRBV12-5
CASSLVKNQPQHF | TGCGCCAGCAGCTTGGTTAAGAATCAGCCCCAGCATTTT | TRBJ1-5 | . | . | TRBV5-1
CASSPGARLAGGPQSIQYF | TGTGCCAGCAGCCCGGGGGCCCGACTAGCGGGAGGGCCCCAAAGCATTCAGTACTTC | TRBJ2-4 | once | TRBD2 | TRBV25-1
CASSPFFRLGDNEQFF | TGTGCCAGCAGCCCATTCTTCCGCCTCGGGGACAATGAGCAGTTCTTC | TRBJ2-1 | . | . | TRBV7-9
CASSLATRSKTSGRVYQETQYF | TGTGCCAGCAGCTTAGCCACCAGATCCAAGACTAGCGGGAGGGTGTACCAAGAGACCCAGTACTTC | TRBJ2-5 | . | TRBD2 | TRBV11-1
CASSPGTGGRSNQPQHF | TGTGCCAGCAGTCCCGGGACAGGGGGAAGGAGCAATCAGCCCCAGCATTTT | TRBJ1-5 | . | TRBD1 | TRBV12-3/TRBV12-4
CASRSPDRGHQETQYF | TGTGCCAGCAGATCACCGGACAGGGGTCACCAAGAGACCCAGTACTTC | TRBJ2-5 | . | TRBD1 | TRBV11-3
CATYSLGTYEQYF | TGTGCCACCTATTCTCTCGGGACCTACGAGCAGTACTTC | TRBJ2-7 | . | . | TRBV10-3
CAISNRDNEQFF | TGTGCCATCAGTAACAGGGACAATGAGCAGTTCTTC | TRBJ2-1 | . | . | TRBV10-3
CSLVGPGETQYF | TGCAGCTTAGTGGGCCCTGGTGAGACCCAGTACTTC | TRBJ2-5 | . | . | TRBV29-1
CASSQVLAGGPNEQFF | TGTGCCAGCAGCCAAGTACTCGCGGGAGGGCCGAATGAGCAGTTCTTC | TRBJ2-1 | . | TRBD2 | TRBV3-1
CSASSAGVRTDTQYF | TGCAGTGCTAGTTCAGCGGGAGTTCGCACAGATACGCAGTATTTT | TRBJ2-3 | . | TRBD2 | TRBV20-1
CASSPQGNSYEQYF | TGTGCCAGCTCACCCCAGGGGAACTCCTACGAGCAGTACTTC | TRBJ2-7 | once | . | TRBV18
CASSIDPFAQPQHF | TGTGCCAGTAGTATAGATCCCTTCGCTCAGCCCCAGCATTTT | TRBJ1-5 | once | . | TRBV19
CSVAVGSSYEQYF | TGCAGCGTTGCGGTGGGCAGCTCCTACGAGCAGTACTTC | TRBJ2-7 | . | . | TRBV29-1
CAWRIRSGETQYF | TGTGCCTGGAGGATACGATCCGGTGAGACCCAGTACTTC | TRBJ2-5 | . | . | TRBV30
CASSETSGSYEQYF | TGTGCCAGCAGCGAGACTAGCGGCTCCTACGAGCAGTACTTC | TRBJ2-7 | . | TRBD2 | TRBV2
CSVEVLANYGYTF | TGCAGCGTTGAAGTCCTAGCTAACTATGGCTACACCTTC | TRBJ1-2 | . | . | TRBV29-1
CASSQPRAEGLEQFF | TGCGCCAGCAGTCAACCGAGAGCCGAGGGACTAGAGCAGTTCTTC | TRBJ2-1 | . | TRBD2 | TRBV23-1
CSARDRRGSGGGEQFF | TGCAGTGCTAGAGACCGGCGGGGTAGCGGGGGGGGTGAGCAGTTCTTC | TRBJ2-1 | . | TRBD2 | TRBV20-1
CSVCKAGGATGELFF | TGCAGCGTTTGTAAAGCGGGAGGCGCCACCGGGGAGCTGTTTTTT | TRBJ2-2 | . | TRBD2 | TRBV29-1
CASSIGRNTDTQYF | TGTGCCAGCAGCATCGGTAGGAACACAGATACGCAGTATTTT | TRBJ2-3 | . | . | TRBV2
CASSTRDRVYGQPQHF | TGTGCCAGCTCAACCCGGGACAGGGTTTATGGTCAGCCCCAGCATTTT | TRBJ1-5 | once | TRBD1 | TRBV18
CASSRYHGGGRETQYF | TGTGCCAGCAGTCGATATCACGGAGGGGGGCGAGAGACCCAGTACTTC | TRBJ2-5 | once | . | TRBV27
CASSPENSETQYF | TGTGCCAGCTCACCAGAGAATAGTGAGACCCAGTACTTC | TRBJ2-5 | . | . | TRBV18
CAWGADTQYF | TGTGCCTGGGGAGCAGATACGCAGTATTTT | TRBJ2-3 | . | . | TRBV30
CASSYPTGGYTF | TGTGCCAGCAGTTACCCCACAGGGGGCTACACCTTC | TRBJ1-2 | . | . | TRBV6-5
CSVTSGAFRGTDTQYF | TGCAGCGTGACTAGCGGGGCATTCCGAGGCACAGATACGCAGTATTTT | TRBJ2-3 | . | TRBD2 | TRBV29-1